Sequencing of this T cell receptor beta chain was carried out in a study of blood T cell repertoires in COVID-19. V shed 6 bases and J 4 bases; nucleotides not matched to a gene: 8. Germline CDR1 reads SGHRS; CDR2 reads YFSETQ. The length of the CDR3 is 15 residues. Libraries were prepared by immunoSEQ multiplex PCR; TCRdb keeps only in-frame clonotypes and omits some of them. This table has just over 650,000 clones, 70% to 90% appearing once. The sequencing sample was made of peripheral blood. J is TRBJ2-1 and V is TRBV5-1; 9 nucleotides agree with TRBD2. The sequence came from a young woman with acute or convalescent COVID-19. CDR3 DNA sequence: TGCGCCAGCACCGATAGCGGGGGTTCTTACAATGAGCAGTTCTTC. Translated, it gives CASTDSGGSYNEQFF.